The T cell receptor beta chain under discussion was sequenced for a study of T cell changes during pregnancy in multiple sclerosis (dated by TCRdb to between 2019 and 2020). Turning to the overall study: Changes in the T cell repertoire over the course of pregnancy were examined in this study in women with multiple sclerosis.

The library was built by means of the immunoSEQ multiplex PCR assay. Imported from immuneACCESS, the table was reduced by TCRdb to in-frame sequences with V and J called. These copies leave out some clones; in studies compared against another copy, an unresolved V gene accounts for under half, and the cause of the remainder is not known. The sample profile shows about 31,000 clones; about 89% of them were found once. The top ten clones comprise approximately 6.6% of the sample. Trimming removed 4 bases from V and 0 bases from J; the gene matches leave 7 bases unexplained. CDR1 MNHEY and CDR2 SMNVEV are derived from the germline V gene (reference sequence). The CDR3 measures 17 amino acids from cysteine to phenylalanine. CDR3 DNA is the only sequence kept; it has 51 bases, read in frame from the first base. Note on this clone: Its recognized antigen is unknown. No base quality information exists; no much larger clone differs at one position.

This receptor chain uses TRBV27 and TRBJ1-5, and TRBD1 matches 9 of the central bases. The receptor comes from a female donor with multiple sclerosis, enrolled in a pregnancy study. Sequencing was performed on CD8+ T cells from peripheral blood mononuclear cells, taken in the second trimester of pregnancy. The sequenced DNA: TGTGCCAGCAGTTCACAGGGGGCTAGTGGTAGCAATCAGCCCCAGCATTTT. It specifies CASSSQGASGSNQPQHF.